The 30 T cell receptor beta chains in this list originate from one sample, sequenced in a study of T cells after yellow fever vaccination. TCRdb used MiXCR to reprocess the 5' RACE reads, holding one entry per CDR3 protein. Altogether 200,000 to 250,000 distinct CDR3 sequences are present, more than 3% being singletons, with the ten largest covering 3.2%. The material was CD4+ T cells sorted from PBMCs, obtained 10 days after the yellow fever booster vaccination. The receptors here all came from a man between 18 and 35 years old who received the YFV17D yellow fever vaccine.

This clonotype was counted ten times or more. The genes are TRBV18 and TRBJ2-7, with D tentatively TRBD1 or TRBD2 (5 bases each). Germline V gene data show CDR1 as KGHSH and CDR2 as LQKENI. CDR3 length: 15 residues. Deletions cut 6 bases from V and 0 bases from J, with 15 bases between. The CDR3 protein is CASSFSGAGSYEQYV. The CDR3 coding sequence is TGTGCCAGCTCTTTCTCCGGGGCAGGCTCCTACGAGCAGTACGTC.

The J gene is TRBJ2-1, the V gene TRBV2; 8 positions match TRBD2. Trimming at V came to 9 bases and at J to 3 bases, leaving 7 bases not matched to a gene. Per germline, CDR1 SNHLY and CDR2 FYNNEI. The CDR3 runs 14 residues. The CDR3 DNA reads as TGTGCCAGGGGAGGAAGCGGGGGCTACAATGAGCAGTTCTTC. It is translated as CARGGSGGYNEQFF. Supplemented by reference TRBV2 and TRBJ2-1, the full variable domain reads EPEVTQTPSHQVTQMGQEVILRCVPISNHLYFYWYRQILGQKVEFLVSFYNNEISEKSEIFDDQFSVERPDGSNFTLKIRSTKLEDSAMYFCARGGSGGYNEQFFGPGTRLTVL.

This clonotype was detected ten times or more. V gene TRBV12-3 or TRBV12-4 combines with J gene TRBJ2-3, with 11 bases lining up with TRBD2. V was pared by 3 bases and J by 4 bases, with 6 bases of the junction left unmatched. There are 16 residues in the CDR3. For the CDR3, the DNA is TGTGCCAGCAGTTTGCGACTAGCGGGGAGTTCAGATACGCAGTATTTT. It is translated as CASSLRLAGSSDTQYF.

At least ten counts were recorded for this clonotype. The chain has TRBV12-3 or TRBV12-4 and TRBJ1-3; no firm D call. The CDR3 has 14 residues. V was clipped by 6 bases and J by 0 bases, with 9 bases between them. The CDR3 sequence is CASSPFLSGNTIYF. The CDR3 DNA reads as TGTGCCAGCAGCCCCTTTCTCTCTGGAAACACCATATATTTT.

The chain uses TRBV28 and TRBJ1-2; 10 bases agree with TRBD1. Germline V gene data show CDR1 as MDHEN and CDR2 as SYDVKM. V shed 4 bases, J shed 8 bases, and the junction held 10 bases outside the gene matches. This CDR3 contains 15 residues. CDR3 residues: CASSSSGTGALGYTF. The CDR3 bases are TGTGCCAGCAGTTCCTCTGGGACAGGGGCCTTGGGCTACACCTTC.

In this sample, this clonotype turned up a few times. The genes are TRBV15 and TRBJ2-2; D is possibly TRBD1 (6 bases). V was clipped by 0 bases and J by 4 bases, with 12 bases between them. CDR3 length equals 16 residues. Germline lookup yields CDR1 LNHNV and CDR2 YYDKDF (reference sequence). The DNA of the CDR3 is TGTGCCACCAGCAGAGAAAGCCACAGGGTCACCGGGGAGCTGTTTTTT. This codes for CATSRESHRVTGELFF.

This clonotype was observed a few times. This chain joins TRBV19 and TRBJ1-2; TRBD1 might be the D (6 bases). The V and J ends lost 7 bases and 0 bases respectively, with 15 bases between them. CDR1 LNHDA and CDR2 SQIVND come from the germline V gene (reference sequence). The CDR3 sequence is 15 residues long. Here the CDR3 DNA reads TGTGCCAGTACCGAATCCGGGACATCTAACTATGGCTACACCTTC. Its protein product is CASTESGTSNYGYTF.

This clonotype was seen many times. This chain uses TRBV4-1 with TRBJ2-7; D is uncertain. Germline CDR1 and CDR2: MGHRA and YSYEKL. Trimming pared 0 bases from V and 2 bases from J, leaving 11 bases between. There are 15 residues in the CDR3. The CDR3 here is CASSQEYFTPYEQYV. CDR3 nucleotides: TGCGCCAGCAGCCAAGAATACTTTACCCCCTACGAGCAGTACGTC.

This clonotype appeared many times. This chain uses TRBV7-9 with TRBJ1-1; D not resolved. The ends were cut back, 4 bases at V and 7 bases at J, with 10 bases in the middle. CDR1 and CDR2 from the germline V gene are SEHNR and FQNEAQ (reference sequence). CDR3 length: 12 residues. CDR3 nucleotide sequence: TGTGCCAGCAGCTATACGTCATATGAAGCTTTCTTT. Its translation is CASSYTSYEAFF.

The table lists this clonotype with many counts. The genes are TRBV10-3 and TRBJ1-2, with 11 bases identical to TRBD1. The CDR3 has 16 residues. The V and J ends lost 4 bases and 7 bases, in that order; junction bases with no gene match: 11. Germline CDR1 reads ENHRY; CDR2 reads SYGVKD. The CDR3 is CAISAGIGQGATGYTF. CDR3 nucleotide sequence: TGTGCCATCAGTGCTGGGATTGGACAGGGGGCGACTGGCTACACCTTC.

This clonotype was found many times. The chain combines TRBV20-1 with TRBJ2-7; D possibly corresponds to TRBD1 (5 bases). From germline, CDR1 is DFQATT and CDR2 SNEGSKA (reference sequence). The V gene lost 6 bases and the J gene lost 5 bases, with 17 bases spanning the gap. The CDR3 loop spans 13 amino acids. The CDR3 nucleotides read TGCAGTGCCAGTAACCGACAGAGTAACGAGCAGTACGTC. It encodes CSASNRQSNEQYV.

This clonotype came up a few times. The chain has TRBV5-1 and TRBJ2-7; TRBD1 aligns across 10 bases. The ends lost 5 bases at V and 3 bases at J; junction bases unmatched: 2. This CDR3 has 13 residues. CDR1 and CDR2 from the germline V gene are SGHRS and YFSETQ. CDR3 sequence (DNA): TGCGCCAGCAGGAGGGACAGGGGCTACGAGCAGTACGTC. Translated, it gives CASRRDRGYEQYV.

This clonotype showed up many times. The chain recombines TRBV6-6 with TRBJ2-5; D is unclear. The CDR3 covers 12 residues. Deletions cut 6 bases from V and 4 bases from J, with 9 bases between. Germline V gene lookup returns CDR1 MNHNY and CDR2 SVGAGI (reference sequence). The DNA of the CDR3 is TGTGCCAGCAGCCTCCAAACAGAGACCCAGTACTTC. Translated: CASSLQTETQYF.

This clonotype has more than one count but fewer than ten. The genes are TRBV4-3 and TRBJ2-3, with D hard to call. Trimming removed 2 bases at V and 10 bases at J, with 13 bases between. The CDR3 consists of 13 residues. Germline V gives CDR1 LGHNA, CDR2 YSLEER. This CDR3 is CASSQKRSIPQYF. In DNA, the CDR3 is TGCGCCAGCAGCCAAAAAAGGTCCATTCCGCAGTATTTT.

At least ten counts were recorded for this clonotype. This chain joins TRBV15 and TRBJ1-2; D ambiguous. CDR3 length: 13 amino acids. Between the trimmed V and J ends, which lost 1 base and 7 bases, there was a span of 10 bases. The germline gives CDR1 LNHNV, CDR2 YYDKDF (reference sequence). Written as DNA, the CDR3 is TGTGCCACCAGCAGAGTGGAGAGGGCTGGCTACACCTTC. Protein sequence: CATSRVERAGYTF. Using reference TRBV15 and TRBJ1-2 for the parts outside the CDR3, the full variable domain is DAMVIQNPRYQVTQFGKPVTLSCSQTLNHNVMYWYQQKSSQAPKLLFHYYDKDFNNEADTPDNFQSRRPNTSFCFLDIRSPGLGDTAMYLCATSRVERAGYTFGSGTRLTVV.

This chain joins TRBV30 and TRBJ1-2; unclear D gene. V was shortened by 2 bases and J by 4 bases, with 14 bases between the two germline ends. The CDR3 runs 14 residues. Per the germline V gene, CDR1 is GTSNPN and CDR2 is SVGIG (reference sequence). CDR3 sequence: CAWSLAGLRYGYTF. The CDR3 DNA follows: TGTGCCTGGAGTTTGGCCGGGCTGCGCTATGGCTACACCTTC.

This clonotype has ten or more counts. The rearrangement links TRBV27 to TRBJ2-2; 7 bases line up with TRBD1. Germline V gene lookup returns CDR1 MNHEY and CDR2 SMNVEV (reference sequence). This CDR3 spans 14 amino acids. Trimming at V came to 3 bases and at J to 3 bases, leaving 1 base not matched to a gene. This chain's CDR3 is CASSLTGHTGELFF. The CDR3 DNA reads TGTGCCAGCAGTTTGACAGGGCACACCGGGGAGCTGTTTTTT.

This clonotype was recorded at least ten times. This rearrangement joins TRBV12-3 or TRBV12-4 to TRBJ2-1; 8 nucleotides agree with TRBD1. CDR3 length equals 13 residues. With V trimmed by 3 bases and J by 8 bases, 3 bases remained unmatched. This chain's CDR3 is CASSFRGLYEQFF. CDR3 coding DNA: TGTGCCAGCAGTTTCAGGGGGCTCTATGAGCAGTTCTTC.

This clonotype was found many times. The V gene is TRBV2, the J gene TRBJ2-7; D gene uncertain. The germline CDR1 and CDR2 sequences are SNHLY and FYNNEI. Deletions cut 5 bases from V and 7 bases from J, with 24 bases between. The CDR3 spans 16 residues. The CDR3 is CASSRSRQAGWLEQYF. CDR3 sequence (DNA): TGTGCCAGCAGTAGATCCCGCCAGGCCGGGTGGTTGGAGCAGTACTTC.

This clonotype was observed a handful of times. This chain joins TRBV5-4 and TRBJ2-3; 10 bases align to TRBD2. The CDR3 loop spans 15 amino acids. J was trimmed by 5 bases and V by 3 bases; bases with no gene match: 6. Germline V gene data show CDR1 as SGHNT and CDR2 as YYREEE (reference sequence). CDR3 in amino acids: CASSSSGGAGDTQYF. In nucleotides, the CDR3 is TGTGCCAGCAGCTCCAGCGGGGGGGCCGGAGATACGCAGTATTTT.

This clonotype occurred a few times. This rearrangement joins TRBV20-1 to TRBJ1-1; 7 nucleotides line up with TRBD1. Germline V CDR1 and CDR2: DFQATT, SNEGSKA (reference sequence). The CDR3 is 13 residues long. The ends lost 7 bases at V and 1 base at J; junction bases unmatched: 6. The CDR3 loop reads CSVGTEANTEAFF. As DNA, the CDR3 is TGCAGTGTTGGGACAGAAGCGAACACTGAAGCTTTCTTT.

The chain employs TRBV12-1 and TRBJ2-2. TRBV12-1 is designated a pseudogene. This CDR3 is built from 10 residues. The CDR3 DNA reads as TGTGCCAGCATGGGCGGGGAGCTGTTTTTT. It codes for CASMGGELFF.

This clonotype was seen at least ten times. The chain uses TRBV5-5 and TRBJ1-4; no clear D gene. V was clipped by 9 bases and J by 0 bases, with 12 bases between them. Per the germline V gene, CDR1 is SGHKS and CDR2 is YYEKEE (reference sequence). The length of the CDR3 is 14 residues. CDR3 loop: CATHPSATNEKLFF. The CDR3 DNA reads TGTGCCACCCATCCATCCGCAACTAATGAAAAACTGTTTTTT.

This clonotype was picked up a small number of times. The chain carries TRBV7-7 and TRBJ1-3, with 7 bases lining up with TRBD1. This CDR3 spans 20 amino acids. Looked up from germline, CDR1 is SSHAT and CDR2 is FNYEAQ (reference sequence). Trimming took 2 bases from V and 0 from J; bases not matched to a gene: 16. In nucleotides, the CDR3 is TGTGCCAGCAGCTTACCCTTAGAACCCGATACAGGGGTCTCTGGAAACACCATATATTTT. This translates into CASSLPLEPDTGVSGNTIYF.

This clonotype was found many times. J is TRBJ2-7 and V is TRBV4-1; 11 nucleotides align to TRBD2. Looked up from germline, CDR1 is MGHRA and CDR2 is YSYEKL. V was pared by 2 bases and J by 3 bases, with 6 bases of the junction left unmatched. CDR3 length: 16 amino acids. The CDR3 DNA reads as TGCGCCAGCAGCCAATTTAGCGGGGGGGCCGGCTACGAGCAGTACTTC. It specifies CASSQFSGGAGYEQYF.

The chain couples TRBV28 to TRBJ1-2, with D uncertain. The CDR3 consists of 12 residues. V was cut by 8 bases and J by 0 bases, with 7 bases left in between. Germline CDR1 and CDR2: MDHEN and SYDVKM. The DNA for the CDR3 is TGTGCCAGCGGAGACTCTAACTATGGCTACACCTTC. Its protein is CASGDSNYGYTF.

V is TRBV7-9 and J is TRBJ1-2, with D perhaps TRBD1 (5 bases). The V gene lost 5 bases and the J gene lost 8 bases, with 18 bases spanning the gap. The germline V gene encodes CDR1 SEHNR and CDR2 FQNEAQ (reference sequence). This CDR3 is built from 14 residues. CDR3 sequence reads: CASSLYGDVGGYTF. The CDR3 bases are TGTGCCAGCAGCCTCTACGGGGACGTTGGAGGCTACACCTTC.

This clonotype was detected only a few times. This sequence joins TRBV27 and TRBJ2-7; D perhaps matches TRBD1 (6 bases). V lost 2 bases and J lost 4, with 18 bases in between. CDR1 is MNHEY, CDR2 SMNVEV, per germline (reference sequence). This CDR3 contains 16 residues. The CDR3 loop is CASSLTAATGRYEQYF. For the CDR3, the DNA is TGTGCCAGCAGTTTAACTGCGGCCACAGGGAGATACGAGCAGTACTTC.

The chain combines TRBV5-5 with TRBJ1-4, with D tentatively TRBD1 (6 bases). V gave up 6 bases and J gave up 4 bases, with 13 bases separating them. Per the germline V gene, CDR1 is SGHKS and CDR2 is YYEKEE (reference sequence). The CDR3 has 14 residues. The chain's CDR3 is CASNLRTVNEKLFF. The CDR3 DNA sequence: TGTGCCAGCAACTTACGGACAGTTAATGAAAAACTGTTTTTT. The full variable domain, rest sourced from reference TRBV5-5 and TRBJ1-4, is DAGVTQSPTHLIKTRGQQVTLRCSPISGHKSVSWYQQVLGQGPQFIFQYYEKEERGRGNFPDRFSARQFPNYSSELNVNALLLGDSALYLCASNLRTVNEKLFFGSGTQLSVL.

This clonotype was picked up many times. This chain joins TRBV7-9 and TRBJ1-6; TRBD1 aligns across 8 bases. CDR1 is SEHNR, CDR2 FQNEAQ, per germline (reference sequence). This CDR3 is 17 amino acids long. Trimming at V came to 2 bases and at J to 3 bases, leaving 6 bases not matched to a gene. The CDR3 nucleotides are TGTGCCAGCAGCTTATACGGGACAGGCAACTATAATTCACCCCTCCACTTT. Encoded protein: CASSLYGTGNYNSPLHF.